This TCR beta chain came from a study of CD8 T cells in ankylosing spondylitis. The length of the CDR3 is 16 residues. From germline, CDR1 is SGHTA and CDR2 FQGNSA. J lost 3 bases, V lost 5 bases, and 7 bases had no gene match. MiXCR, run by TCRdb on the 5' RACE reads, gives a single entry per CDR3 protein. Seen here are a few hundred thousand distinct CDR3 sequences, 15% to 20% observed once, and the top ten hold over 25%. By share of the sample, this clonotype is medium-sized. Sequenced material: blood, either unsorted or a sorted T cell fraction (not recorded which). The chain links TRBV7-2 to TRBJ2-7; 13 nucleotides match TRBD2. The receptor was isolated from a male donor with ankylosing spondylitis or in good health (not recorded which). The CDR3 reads CASSPRLAGGVYEQYF. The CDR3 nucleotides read TGTGCCAGCAGCCCGAGACTAGCGGGAGGAGTCTACGAGCAGTACTTC.